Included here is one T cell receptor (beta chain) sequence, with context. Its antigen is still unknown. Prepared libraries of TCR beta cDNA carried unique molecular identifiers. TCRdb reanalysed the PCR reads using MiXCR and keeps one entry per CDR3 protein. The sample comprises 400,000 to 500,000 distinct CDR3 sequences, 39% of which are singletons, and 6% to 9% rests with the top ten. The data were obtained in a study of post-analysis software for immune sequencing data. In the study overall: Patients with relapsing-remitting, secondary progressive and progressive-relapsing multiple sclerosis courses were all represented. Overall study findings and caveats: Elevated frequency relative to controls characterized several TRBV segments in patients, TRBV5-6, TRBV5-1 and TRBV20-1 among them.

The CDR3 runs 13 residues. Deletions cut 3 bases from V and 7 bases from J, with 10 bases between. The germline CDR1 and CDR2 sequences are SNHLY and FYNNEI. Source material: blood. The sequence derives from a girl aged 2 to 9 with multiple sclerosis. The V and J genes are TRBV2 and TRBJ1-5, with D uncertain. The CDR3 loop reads CASSESPAQPQHF. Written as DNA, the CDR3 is TGTGCCAGCAGTGAGTCCCCGGCACAGCCCCAGCATTTT.